The rows below give T cell receptor beta chains drawn from one sample of a study of tumor-infiltrating lymphocytes in oesophageal squamous cell carcinoma. A single record per CDR3 protein comes from TCRdb applying MiXCR to the PCR reads. The repertoire holds approximately 18,000 distinct CDR3 sequences, with roughly 40% as singletons. The sample comprised normal esophageal tissue next to the tumor. The source is a female donor with esophageal squamous cell carcinoma. Both conserved end residues are part of each CDR3. Each record gives: clone size, D gene, J gene, V gene, CDR3 protein, CDR3 DNA. The D gene is left open where the match is weak. Size is stated for part of the rows, as once, few or many counts, or as a class when the clone is expanded.

once	TRBD1	TRBJ2-7	TRBV6-6	CASSYSPGQGHEQYF	TGTGCCAGCAGTTACTCTCCGGGACAGGGTCACGAGCAGTACTTC
-	-	TRBJ2-1	TRBV7-2	CASSLLRNEQFF	TGTGCCAGCAGCTTACTCCGGAATGAGCAGTTCTTC
many	-	TRBJ2-3	TRBV19	CATSAQGMNTQYF	TGTGCCACCTCGGCCCAGGGGATGAATACGCAGTATTTT
few	-	TRBJ2-7	TRBV7-3	CASSLMPGTRYEQYF	TGTGCCAGCAGCTTAATGCCCGGGACACGCTACGAGCAGTACTTC
-	TRBD2	TRBJ2-7	TRBV6-1	CASHNRGGNEQYF	TGTGCCAGTCATAACCGGGGGGGGAACGAGCAGTACTTC
-	-	TRBJ2-5	TRBV7-2	CASSEQETQYF	TGTGCCAGCAGCGAACAAGAGACCCAGTACTTC
few	TRBD1	TRBJ2-5	TRBV7-2	CASSSDRGETQYF	TGTGCCAGCAGCTCGGACAGGGGGGAGACCCAGTACTTC
medium-sized	TRBD2	TRBJ2-3	TRBV7-2	CASSFSGDFPGGYF	TGTGCCAGCAGCTTTAGCGGGGATTTCCCCGGGGGATATTTT
many	-	TRBJ1-5	TRBV7-8	CASSLDGGFSQPQHF	TGTGCCAGCAGCTTAGATGGTGGTTTTTCTCAGCCCCAGCATTTT
large	TRBD2	TRBJ2-3	TRBV7-2	CASSWTGTSGRGGTDTQYF	TGTGCCAGCAGCTGGACCGGGACTAGCGGGAGAGGTGGGACAGATACGCAGTATTTT
many	TRBD1	TRBJ1-2	TRBV6-6	CASSYGNTGGVGYTF	TGTGCCAGCAGTTACGGCAATACAGGGGGAGTTGGCTACACCTTC
-	-	TRBJ2-1	TRBV7-6	CASSLAQGGEYNEQFF	TGTGCCAGCAGCTTAGCGCAGGGGGGTGAATACAATGAGCAGTTCTTC
-	-	TRBJ2-5	TRBV11-2	CASSHGGQETQYF	TGTGCCAGCAGCCATGGGGGACAAGAGACCCAGTACTTC
many	-	TRBJ2-3	TRBV5-4	CASSSRRRTSTDTQYF	TGTGCCAGCAGCTCGCGCCGGCGTACTAGCACAGATACGCAGTATTTT
-	TRBD2	TRBJ2-2	TRBV7-6	CASSLATSGNTGELFF	TGTGCCAGCAGCTTAGCGACTAGCGGGAACACCGGGGAGCTGTTTTTT
few	TRBD2	TRBJ2-1	TRBV7-2	CASSLAGLADNEQFF	TGTGCCAGCAGCTTAGCAGGACTAGCGGACAATGAGCAGTTCTTC
many	-	TRBJ1-1	TRBV2	CASRITRNTEAFF	TGTGCCAGCAGAATAACAAGAAACACTGAAGCTTTCTTT
many	TRBD2	TRBJ2-7	TRBV19	CASSIVAGAGEQYF	TGTGCCAGTAGTATAGTAGCGGGGGCCGGGGAGCAGTACTTC
many	-	TRBJ2-5	TRBV7-9	CASSLGSRIGNSPLNF	TGTGCCAGCAGCTTAGGCAGCCGGATCGGTAATTCACCCCTCAACTTC
-	TRBD2	TRBJ2-2	TRBV19	CASSSGRMAGELFF	TGTGCCAGTAGTAGCGGGAGGATGGCCGGGGAGCTGTTTTTT
-	TRBD2	TRBJ2-5	TRBV11-3	CASSQGTSDQETQYF	TGTGCCAGCAGCCAAGGGACTAGCGATCAAGAGACCCAGTACTTC
few	-	TRBJ2-1	TRBV7-3	CASSLGSRYNEQFF	TGTGCCAGCAGCTTGGGGTCCAGATACAATGAGCAGTTCTTC
-	-	TRBJ1-1	TRBV7-4	CASSLVQDTEAFF	TGTGCCAGCAGCTTAGTCCAGGACACTGAAGCTTTCTTT
-	-	TRBJ2-7	TRBV7-2	CASTSQVQAYEQYF	TGTGCCAGCACCTCACAGGTTCAGGCCTACGAGCAGTACTTC
-	-	TRBJ2-3	TRBV7-3	CASRAVTSDTQYF	TGTGCCAGCAGGGCAGTAACGTCAGATACGCAGTATTTT
few	TRBD1	TRBJ2-1	TRBV7-3	CASSLDRGNEQFF	TGTGCCAGCAGCTTGGACAGGGGCAATGAGCAGTTCTTC
-	TRBD1	TRBJ1-6	TRBV10-1	CASNEQGASPLHF	TGCGCCAGCAACGAACAGGGGGCCTCACCCCTCCACTTT
many	-	TRBJ1-2	TRBV5-4	CASSSGGRNYYGYTF	TGTGCCAGCAGCTCGGGGGGCAGGAACTACTATGGCTACACCTTC
-	-	TRBJ2-7	TRBV5-3	CASSFPGGSYEQYF	TGTGCCAGCAGCTTTCCCGGGGGAAGCTACGAGCAGTACTTC
-	TRBD2	TRBJ2-7	TRBV7-2	CASSFGAGAYEQYF	TGTGCCAGCAGCTTCGGAGCGGGAGCTTACGAGCAGTACTTC
-	-	TRBJ2-1	TRBV5-2	CASSKGLFSYNEQFF	TGTGCCAGCAGCAAAGGACTCTTCTCCTACAATGAGCAGTTCTTC
-	-	TRBJ2-5	TRBV7-2	CASSLGRETQYF	TGTGCCAGCAGCTTAGGGCGGGAGACCCAGTACTTC
-	-	TRBJ2-1	TRBV24-1	CATVGPSGVGDEQFF	TGTGCCACCGTCGGGCCAAGCGGTGTTGGCGATGAGCAGTTCTTC
-	-	TRBJ2-7	TRBV14	CASSHGTSTYYEQYF	TGTGCCAGCAGCCATGGGACTTCTACCTACTACGAGCAGTACTTC
-	-	TRBJ2-1	TRBV7-6	CASSHNRAAFYIEQFF	TGTGCCAGCAGCCACAACCGGGCCGCATTCTACATTGAGCAGTTCTTC
-	TRBD2	TRBJ2-1	TRBV7-2	CASRSSGSLYNEQFF	TGTGCCAGCAGATCTAGCGGGAGTCTTTACAATGAGCAGTTCTTC
medium-sized	-	TRBJ2-7	TRBV28	CASTPASETYEQYF	TGTGCCAGCACCCCCGCTAGCGAAACCTACGAGCAGTACTTC
medium-sized	TRBD2	TRBJ2-7	TRBV11-2	CASSLYRLAGSSEAGEQYF	TGTGCCAGCAGCTTATACCGACTAGCGGGCTCATCGGAAGCAGGGGAGCAGTACTTC
many	-	TRBJ2-2	TRBV10-1	CASSEQGSGELFF	TGCGCCAGCAGTGAACAGGGCTCCGGGGAGCTGTTTTTT
medium-sized	-	TRBJ2-5	TRBV7-9	CASSLSGNHVRETQYF	TGTGCCAGCAGCTTATCCGGGAACCACGTACGAGAGACCCAGTACTTC
-	TRBD1	TRBJ2-5	TRBV7-2	CAIALQGARQETQYF	TGTGCCATCGCACTTCAGGGGGCGAGACAAGAGACCCAGTACTTC
-	-	TRBJ2-1	TRBV6-6	CASSYSSRARGNEQFF	TGTGCCAGCAGTTACTCGAGCAGAGCTAGGGGCAATGAGCAGTTCTTC
medium-sized	-	TRBJ2-5	TRBV7-7	CASSPVGGEETQYF	TGTGCTAGCAGCCCGGTGGGGGGCGAAGAGACCCAGTACTTC
few	-	TRBJ2-5	TRBV7-6	CASSLEPKETQYF	TGTGCCAGCAGCCTGGAACCCAAAGAGACCCAGTACTTC
few	-	TRBJ1-5	TRBV20-1	CSAIPRGTANQPQHF	TGCAGTGCTATCCCCCGCGGGACGGCGAATCAGCCCCAGCATTTT
once	TRBD1	TRBJ2-5	TRBV7-4	CASSPGQGAGETQYF	TGTGCCAGCAGCCCGGGACAGGGGGCAGGAGAGACCCAGTACTTC
-	TRBD2	TRBJ2-5	TRBV4-2	CASSQLRTSGGETQYF	TGTGCCAGCAGCCAATTGAGGACTAGCGGGGGAGAGACCCAGTACTTC
many	TRBD1	TRBJ2-7	TRBV5-1	CASSLDRGQGEQYF	TGCGCCAGCAGCTTGGACAGGGGCCAGGGGGAGCAGTACTTC
few	-	TRBJ2-7	TRBV6-1	CALRSAGTSYEQYF	TGTGCTCTCCGTTCAGCGGGCACGTCCTACGAGCAGTACTTC
many	-	TRBJ2-1	TRBV18	CASSLQGGTYNEQFF	TGTGCCAGCTCACTCCAGGGGGGGACCTACAATGAGCAGTTCTTC
many	TRBD2	TRBJ2-1	TRBV5-1	CASSLEGTSYNEQFF	TGCGCCAGCAGCTTGGAGGGGACTAGCTACAATGAGCAGTTCTTC